Presented here are 32 T cell receptor beta chains from one specimen sequenced in a study of control samples from healthy donors and cancer patients. Clones were read by immunoSEQ multiplex PCR, and TCRdb kept only the in-frame ones, dropping some. This sample carries 70,000 or so clones, 75% to 90% of them seen once, and the ten largest clones take over 12%. What was sequenced was blood. The receptors come from a man aged 45-65 years in good health.

The chain has TRBV10-3 and TRBJ2-3; 12 bases are a match to TRBD2. In germline, CDR1 is ENHRY, CDR2 SYGVKD. The junction had 9 bases not matched to a gene; V was cut back by 3 bases and J by 2 bases. The CDR3 totals 18 residues. CDR3 nucleotides: TGTGCCATCAGTGATCCCCTTCTAGCGGGAGGGCCCACAGATACGCAGTATTTT. Translated, it gives CAISDPLLAGGPTDTQYF.

This chain links TRBV12-5 with TRBJ1-1; D remains unclear. Trimming shortened V by 2 bases and J by 3 bases, and 13 bases separated the two germline ends. CDR1 is LGHNT, CDR2 FRNRAP, per germline. The CDR3 has 15 residues. DNA for the CDR3: TGTGCTAGTGGTTTGACTAAACAGTTCGACACTGAAGCTTTCTTT. It is translated as CASGLTKQFDTEAFF.

In its sample, this clone was seen once. V usage is TRBV7-9 and J usage is TRBJ1-1; weak D call: TRBD1 (6 bases). Trimming took off 5 bases at V and 9 bases at J, with 16 bases between the two ends. Germline V gives CDR1 SEHNR, CDR2 FQNEAQ (reference sequence). The length of the CDR3 is 13 residues. CDR3 residues: CASSNRQDWKAFF. The CDR3 DNA reads as TGTGCCAGCAGCAATAGACAGGATTGGAAAGCTTTCTTT. The whole variable domain, filled in from reference TRBV7-9 and TRBJ1-1, reads DTGVSQNPRHKITKRGQNVTFRCDPISEHNRLYWYRQTLGQGPEFLTYFQNEAQLEKSRLLSDRFSAERPKGSFSTLEIQRTEQGDSAMYLCASSNRQDWKAFFGQGTRLTVV.

The V and J genes are TRBV6-6 and TRBJ1-1; D ambiguous. CDR1 is MNHNY, CDR2 SVGAGI, per germline (reference sequence). The CDR3 runs 16 residues. Trimming took 6 bases from V and 0 from J, leaving 17 bases between them. The CDR3 loop is CASRGPLLELNTEAFF. The CDR3 DNA reads TGTGCCAGCAGGGGCCCCCTTCTGGAATTGAACACTGAAGCTTTCTTT.

As to this clone: This sample includes further DNA sequences coding for the same CDR3. This chain joins TRBV4-3 and TRBJ2-3, with D perhaps assigned TRBD1 or TRBD2 (5 bases each). Trimming pared 0 bases from V and 5 bases from J, leaving 12 bases between. Per the germline V gene, CDR1 is LGHNA and CDR2 is YSLEER. There are 15 residues in the CDR3. CDR3 in DNA: TGCGCCAGCAGCCAAGATGGGACGAAACGAGATACGCAGTATTTT. Protein sequence: CASSQDGTKRDTQYF.

This clone was detected once. This chain connects TRBV7-8 to TRBJ2-7; the D is unclear. The V end was cut by 5 bases, the J end by 6 bases, with 11 bases between. CDR3 size: 12 residues. Looked up from germline, CDR1 is SGHVS and CDR2 is FQNEAQ. CDR3 protein: CASSHQLLEQYF. In DNA, the CDR3 is TGTGCCAGCAGCCATCAGCTGCTCGAGCAGTACTTC.

The V call is TRBV6-5, the J call TRBJ1-2, with 9 bases fitting TRBD1. V dropped 7 bases and J dropped 6; count of bases not matched to a gene: 6. This CDR3 region has 13 residues. Germline V gene sequence: CDR1 MNHEY, CDR2 SVGAGI. CDR3 in DNA: TGTGCCAGCACCGAGGGACAGGGTAATGGCTACACCTTC. The encoded protein is CASTEGQGNGYTF.

The CDR3 DNA reads TGTGCCAGCAGACAGGCCAAGAGCTCCTACGAGCAGTACTTC. This gives the protein CASRQAKSSYEQYF. This rearrangement joins TRBV27 to TRBJ2-7, with D possibly matching TRBD1 (5 bases). CDR1 and CDR2 from the germline V gene are MNHEY and SMNVEV (reference sequence). Trimming removed 6 bases from V and 0 bases from J, with 12 bases in between. CDR3 length: 14 amino acids.

This clone appeared a single time. The chain combines TRBV5-6 with TRBJ1-2; D gene uncertain. Looked up from germline, CDR1 is SGHDT and CDR2 is YYEEEE. V gave up 3 bases and J gave up 8 bases, with 23 bases separating them. CDR3 size: 16 residues. The CDR3 coding sequence is TGTGCCAGCAGCTGGACCCCCTTGCGAGGGCGCGGCGGCTACACCTTC. This encodes CASSWTPLRGRGGYTF.

V and J are TRBV6-1 and TRBJ2-7, with 7 bases that match TRBD1. The germline V gene has CDR1 MNHNS and CDR2 SASEGT. The junction had 11 bases not matched to a gene; V was cut back by 3 bases and J by 6 bases. The CDR3 runs to 15 residues. This CDR3 reads CASSDMAGGFGEQYF. CDR3 nucleotides: TGTGCCAGCAGTGATATGGCAGGGGGTTTTGGCGAGCAGTACTTC.

The gene calls are TRBV6-4 and TRBJ1-1, with TRBD1 matching over 9 bases. Germline-derived CDR1 and CDR2 are MRHNA and SNTAGT. This CDR3 has 14 amino acids. Losses at the gene ends were 2 bases for V and 5 bases for J; bases not matched to a gene: 3. Here the CDR3 DNA reads TGTGCCAGCAGTGACACGGACAGGGGAACTGAAGCTTTCTTT. Translating it yields CASSDTDRGTEAFF.

This clone was detected once. The chain employs TRBV7-9 and TRBJ2-3; D is ambiguous. V was trimmed by 4 bases and J by 2 bases, leaving 10 bases between them. The germline V gene has CDR1 SEHNR and CDR2 FQNEAQ (reference sequence). CDR3 size: 14 residues. The CDR3 region has the DNA TGTGCCAGCAGCTATTCGGGCAACACAGATACGCAGTATTTT. Translated: CASSYSGNTDTQYF.

The chain joins TRBV5-1 to TRBJ1-4; 10 positions agree with TRBD1. Germline V gives CDR1 SGHRS, CDR2 YFSETQ. Losses at the gene ends were 5 bases for V and 7 bases for J; bases not matched to a gene: 5. The CDR3 is 14 amino acids. This CDR3 reads CASRSGTGVEKLFF. DNA for the CDR3: TGCGCCAGCAGAAGCGGGACAGGGGTTGAAAAACTGTTTTTT.

In its sample, this clone was seen a few times. The chain is built from TRBV7-3 and TRBJ2-1; 12 nucleotides match TRBD2. Germline assignment: CDR1 SGHTA and CDR2 FQGTGA. Losses at the gene ends were 1 base for V and 8 bases for J; bases not matched to a gene: 3. The length of the CDR3 is 15 residues. Here the CDR3 reads CASSLRLAGVHEQFF. CDR3 coding DNA: TGTGCCAGCAGCTTAAGACTAGCGGGAGTACATGAGCAGTTCTTC.

This chain connects TRBV7-8 to TRBJ2-1, with 8 bases identical to TRBD2. From germline, CDR1 is SGHVS and CDR2 FQNEAQ. The CDR3 length is 15 residues. V gave up 5 bases and J gave up 3 bases; unmatched junction bases: 6. The CDR3 bases are TGTGCCAGCAGCCTCGGGAGGGCCGTCTACAATGAGCAGTTCTTC. Protein product: CASSLGRAVYNEQFF.

V gene TRBV11-2 combines with J gene TRBJ1-6, with D unresolved. Germline V gene lookup returns CDR1 SGHAT and CDR2 FQNNGV. The CDR3 consists of 13 residues. Trimming took 6 bases from V and 6 from J, leaving 9 bases between them. CDR3 sequence: CASRSRPNSPLHF. DNA for the CDR3: TGTGCCAGCAGATCCAGGCCTAATTCACCCCTCCACTTT.

For the CDR3, the DNA is TGTGCCAGCAGTTCGACCCGAGAACTAGCGGGAGGGGGTAATGAGCAGTTCTTC. Its translation is CASSSTRELAGGGNEQFF. This rearrangement joins TRBV11-3 to TRBJ2-1, with 13 bases lining up with TRBD2. The CDR3 is made up of 18 amino acids. Germline V gene sequence: CDR1 SGHNT, CDR2 YENEEA. Unmatched junction bases numbered 15, after V lost 6 bases and J lost 7 bases.

The chain couples TRBV15 to TRBJ2-5, with 9 positions matching TRBD1. Germline lookup yields CDR1 LNHNV and CDR2 YYDKDF (reference sequence). The trim removed 4 bases at V and 5 bases at J, leaving 11 bases unmatched. The CDR3 is 16 residues long. The CDR3 coding sequence is TGTGCCACCAGCATCGGACCGGGACAGGGTATGGAGACCCAGTACTTC. Residues: CATSIGPGQGMETQYF. Combining the CDR3 with reference TRBV15 and TRBJ2-5 gives the whole variable domain DAMVIQNPRYQVTQFGKPVTLSCSQTLNHNVMYWYQQKSSQAPKLLFHYYDKDFNNEADTPDNFQSRRPNTSFCFLDIRSPGLGDTAMYLCATSIGPGQGMETQYFGPGTRLLVL.

This sequence joins TRBV5-1 and TRBJ2-4, with TRBD2 matching over 9 bases. There are 19 residues in the CDR3. J gave up 6 bases and V 4 bases, and 20 bases lay outside the gene matches. In germline, CDR1 is SGHRS, CDR2 YFSETQ. The CDR3 loop reads CASSREGREGLFLGNIQYF. The CDR3 bases are TGCGCCAGCAGCCGGGAGGGGCGGGAGGGCCTGTTTCTAGGAAACATTCAGTACTTC.

The chain combines TRBV19 with TRBJ1-1, with TRBD1 identical over 8 bases. This CDR3 comprises 14 residues. Germline CDR1 and CDR2: LNHDA and SQIVND (reference sequence). The V segment lost 7 bases and the J segment 4 bases; nucleotides outside the gene matches: 8. The CDR3, as DNA: TGTGCCAGTATAAGCCGACAGGGGACCACTGAAGCTTTCTTT. Translated, it gives CASISRQGTTEAFF.

The rearrangement joins TRBV7-2 to TRBJ1-2; 7 nucleotides match TRBD1. Germline assignment: CDR1 SGHTA and CDR2 FQGNSA. CDR3 length equals 15 residues. The V gene end was trimmed by 6 bases and the J gene end by 3 bases; junction bases not matched to a gene: 10. CDR3 region: CASRFRGQPYYGYTF. CDR3 in DNA: TGTGCCAGCAGATTCAGGGGACAGCCCTACTATGGCTACACCTTC.

V and J are TRBV6-5 and TRBJ2-3; TRBD2 aligns across 12 bases. Germline trimming cut 6 bases from V and 4 bases from J; bases unmatched to any gene: 2. The CDR3 is 14 residues long. Looked up from germline, CDR1 is MNHEY and CDR2 is SVGAGI. The CDR3 nucleotides read TGTGCCAGCAGAAGGACTAGCGGGGCAGATACGCAGTATTTT. The encoded protein is CASRRTSGADTQYF.

The V call is TRBV7-6, the J call TRBJ2-2, with 12 positions matching TRBD2. The CDR3 is made up of 16 amino acids. CDR1 and CDR2 from the germline V gene are SGHVS and FNYEAQ. V dropped 4 bases and J dropped 5; count of bases not matched to a gene: 5. CDR3 sequence reads: CASSSPTSGSTGELFF. Here the CDR3 DNA reads TGTGCCAGCAGCTCCCCGACTAGCGGGAGTACCGGGGAGCTGTTTTTT.

The rearrangement uses TRBV4-2 and TRBJ2-5, with D perhaps matching TRBD2 (6 bases). Trimming pared 4 bases from V and 2 bases from J, leaving 14 bases between. Germline V gives CDR1 LGHNA, CDR2 YNFKEQ. The CDR3 spans 15 residues. CDR3 bases: TGTGCCAGCAGCCGGGACCGGGAGACACAAGAGACCCAGTACTTC. It translates to CASSRDRETQETQYF.

The genes are TRBV12-3 or TRBV12-4 and TRBJ2-3; D unresolved. The CDR3 sequence is 12 residues long. Trimming removed 7 bases from V and 6 bases from J, with 11 bases in between. The CDR3 here is CASTRRLDTQYF. The CDR3 region has the DNA TGTGCCAGCACCCGGCGGCTGGATACGCAGTATTTT.

The chain joins TRBV5-5 to TRBJ1-2; maybe TRBD1 (6 bases). Germline V CDR1 and CDR2: SGHKS, YYEKEE (reference sequence). V gave up 4 bases and J gave up 7 bases, with 23 bases separating them. The CDR3 has 16 amino acids. The CDR3 DNA is TGTGCCAGCAGCCAAACCGGGACGCGTTTGGGGGCTGGCTACACCTTC. It codes for CASSQTGTRLGAGYTF.

The rearrangement uses TRBV28 and TRBJ1-2; TRBD1 matches at 8 bases. The trim removed 6 bases at V and 7 bases at J, leaving 7 bases unmatched. CDR3 length equals 13 residues. The germline V gene encodes CDR1 MDHEN and CDR2 SYDVKM. The CDR3 here is CASSPGQGGGYTF. DNA of the CDR3: TGTGCCAGCAGCCCCGGACAGGGAGGTGGCTACACCTTC.

This clone was detected only once. The chain carries TRBV5-1 and TRBJ1-6; TRBD1 is a possible D gene (5 bases). Germline V gene data show CDR1 as SGHRS and CDR2 as YFSETQ. V lost 5 bases to trimming and J lost 9 bases, with 9 bases between them. The length of the CDR3 is 12 residues. The CDR3 sequence is CASSWDGSPLHF. In DNA, the CDR3 is TGCGCCAGCAGTTGGGACGGTTCACCCCTCCACTTT.

This clone occurred once. The gene calls are TRBV11-2 and TRBJ2-1; 9 positions agree with TRBD2. Losses at the gene ends were 3 bases for V and 8 bases for J; bases not matched to a gene: 11. Germline loops: CDR1 SGHAT, CDR2 FQNNGV. The CDR3 has 16 amino acids. Here the CDR3 DNA reads TGTGCCAGCAGCTTCATGACTAGCGGTATTGGGGATGAGCAGTTCTTC. It encodes CASSFMTSGIGDEQFF.

The chain is built from TRBV5-1 and TRBJ1-2; perhaps TRBD1 as D (5 bases). This CDR3 region has 16 residues. V shed 0 bases and J shed 4 bases, with 16 bases lying between them. Per germline, CDR1 SGHRS and CDR2 YFSETQ. The CDR3 spells CASSLAQATDTYGYTF. CDR3 DNA sequence: TGCGCCAGCAGCTTGGCCCAGGCCACGGACACCTATGGCTACACCTTC.

The chain recombines TRBV4-2 with TRBJ2-1; D could derive from TRBD1 or TRBD2 (5 bases each). Trimming removed 3 bases from V and 8 bases from J, with 14 bases in between. The length of the CDR3 is 14 residues. Per germline, CDR1 LGHNA and CDR2 YNFKEQ. The CDR3 protein is CASSHSGGGYEQFF. CDR3 bases: TGTGCCAGCAGCCACTCCGGTGGGGGTTATGAGCAGTTCTTC.

The V and J genes are TRBV7-2 and TRBJ2-6, with 8 bases fitting TRBD1. With 4 bases clipped from V and 0 bases from J, the junction kept 2 bases outside the gene matches. This CDR3 is built from 16 residues. Germline lookup yields CDR1 SGHTA and CDR2 FQGNSA. The CDR3 DNA reads TGTGCCAGCAGCTCGGACAGGGTCTCTGGGGCCAACGTCCTGACTTTC. It yields the protein CASSSDRVSGANVLTF.